The 25 T cell receptor beta chains given below trace back to one sample, sequenced in a study of shared clonotypes between healthy human individuals. This table comes from immunoSEQ multiplex PCR, and its TCRdb copy is limited to in-frame clones, with some not included. The repertoire holds 2 million to 2.5 million clones, with 85% to 95% as singletons. Sequencing was carried out using naive CD4+ T cells from PBMCs. The subset is: CD45RA+ positively selected. The receptor source for this set is a man aged 18 to 30 in good health. Some clones in this sample may be carry-over from other donors' samples.

This sequence joins TRBV5-4 and TRBJ2-5; D not resolved. CDR1 SGHNT and CDR2 YYREEE come from the germline V gene (reference sequence). This CDR3 has 14 amino acids. V lost 1 base and J lost 5, with 12 bases in between. The CDR3 loop is CASSLTTYSETQYF. CDR3 DNA: TGTGCCAGCAGCTTGACCACCTACTCGGAGACCCAGTACTTC.

V and J are TRBV30 and TRBJ2-5; possibly TRBD2 for D (6 bases). Germline assignment: CDR1 GTSNPN and CDR2 SVGIG (reference sequence). This CDR3 contains 13 residues. The V end was cut by 0 bases, the J end by 5 bases, with 10 bases between. The CDR3 sequence is CAWSVGGTETQYF. As DNA, the CDR3 is TGTGCCTGGAGTGTTGGGGGGACGGAGACCCAGTACTTC.

This clone has only one observation. This chain joins TRBV10-1 and TRBJ1-1; 8 bases map to TRBD1. Trimming took 8 bases from V and 2 from J; bases not matched to a gene: 4. CDR3 length: 13 amino acids. The germline CDR1 and CDR2 sequences are WNHNN and SYGVQD (reference sequence). CDR3 coding DNA: TGCGCCAGCCGGGACAGGTTTAACACTGAAGCTTTCTTT. Translated, it gives CASRDRFNTEAFF.

The V gene is TRBV12-2, the J gene TRBJ2-7; the table's D gene call, TRBD2, was not cross checked with the DNA. TRBV12-2 is assigned pseudogene status. The CDR3 has 16 amino acids. This CDR3 reads CASRLVKREVFYEQYF. The CDR3 nucleotides are TGTGCAAGTCGCTTAGTAAAGCGGGAGGTGTTCTACGAGCAGTACTTC.

V is TRBV19 and J is TRBJ2-2; TRBD2 matches 8 bases. The CDR3 length is 15 residues. The germline V gene has CDR1 LNHDA and CDR2 SQIVND (reference sequence). V lost 5 bases to trimming and J lost 5 bases; unmatched junction nucleotides: 7. CDR3 region: CASSVREGRTGELFF. Written as DNA, the CDR3 is TGTGCCAGTAGTGTCCGGGAGGGCCGGACCGGGGAGCTGTTTTTT.

J is TRBJ2-7 and V is TRBV28; no clear D gene. The germline V gene encodes CDR1 MDHEN and CDR2 SYDVKM. V lost 5 bases and J lost 3, with 11 bases in between. The CDR3 runs to 13 residues. This chain's CDR3 is CASSRVPIYEQYF. CDR3 in DNA: TGTGCCAGCAGTAGAGTGCCTATCTACGAGCAGTACTTC. The whole variable domain, remainder taken from reference TRBV28 and TRBJ2-7, is DVKVTQSSRYLVKRTGEKVFLECVQDMDHENMFWYRQDPGLGLRLIYFSYDVKMKEKGDIPEGYSVSREKKERFSLILESASTNQTSMYLCASSRVPIYEQYFGPGTRLTVT.

The chain couples TRBV13 to TRBJ1-5; D uncertain. V was clipped by 7 bases and J by 4 bases, with 23 bases between them. The V gene's germline CDR1 is PRHDT and CDR2 FYEKMQ (reference sequence). This CDR3 spans 17 amino acids. The CDR3 DNA reads as TGTGCCAGCACCCAACGGTGGATTCCCCTAGGGAATCAGCCCCAGCATTTT. Translated, it gives CASTQRWIPLGNQPQHF.

V and J are TRBV12-2 and TRBJ1-1. TRBV12-2 is annotated as a pseudogene. The CDR3 consists of 14 residues. The CDR3 region is CASRSLQGNTEAFF. CDR3 DNA sequence: TGTGCAAGTCGCTCGCTACAAGGGAACACTGAAGCTTTCTTT.

This clone was observed a single time. The chain has TRBV28 and TRBJ1-3; unclear D gene. V was pared by 3 bases and J by 8 bases, with 8 bases between. The CDR3 consists of 12 residues. Germline loops: CDR1 MDHEN, CDR2 SYDVKM. The CDR3: CASSFIRDTIYF. The CDR3 DNA reads TGTGCCAGCAGTTTCATCAGAGACACCATATATTTT.

V and J are TRBV27 and TRBJ2-1; 7 positions match TRBD2. Germline V gene data show CDR1 as MNHEY and CDR2 as SMNVEV (reference sequence). This CDR3 region has 15 residues. J lost 1 base, V lost 8 bases, and 8 bases had no gene match. The CDR3: CASSSRRESYNEQFF. In DNA form, the CDR3 reads TGTGCCAGCTCTTCCCGGCGGGAGTCCTACAATGAGCAGTTCTTC.

The V gene is TRBV2, the J gene TRBJ2-2, with D maybe TRBD2 (5 bases). CDR1 and CDR2 (germline): SNHLY, FYNNEI. V was trimmed by 2 bases and J by 6 bases, leaving 7 bases between them. CDR3 length: 13 amino acids. Here the CDR3 reads CASSELAAGELFF. The CDR3 region has the DNA TGTGCCAGCAGTGAACTAGCAGCCGGGGAGCTGTTTTTT. The entire variable domain, with the rest obtained from reference TRBV2 and TRBJ2-2, is as follows: EPEVTQTPSHQVTQMGQEVILRCVPISNHLYFYWYRQILGQKVEFLVSFYNNEISEKSEIFDDQFSVERPDGSNFTLKIRSTKLEDSAMYFCASSELAAGELFFGEGSRLTVL.

This chain joins TRBV7-3 and TRBJ2-3; D possibly uses TRBD1 or TRBD2 (5 bases each). Trimming took off 4 bases at V and 6 bases at J, with 14 bases between the two ends. Germline V lookup: CDR1 SGHTA, CDR2 FQGTGA. This CDR3 contains 14 residues. The CDR3 coding sequence is TGTGCCAGCAGCTCGGGGTGGGCAGGGGATACGCAGTATTTT. It encodes CASSSGWAGDTQYF. The entire variable domain, with the rest obtained from reference TRBV7-3 and TRBJ2-3, is as follows: GAGVSQTPSNKVTEKGKYVELRCDPISGHTALYWYRQSLGQGPEFLIYFQGTGAADDSGLPNDRFFAVRPEGSVSTLKIQRTERGDSAVYLCASSSGWAGDTQYFGPGTRLTVL.

The chain recombines TRBV9 with TRBJ2-1; 12 bases map to TRBD2. Trimming took 3 bases from V and 13 from J; bases not matched to a gene: 8. Germline CDR1 reads SGDLS; CDR2 reads YYNGEE. The CDR3 consists of 14 residues. The CDR3 DNA reads TGTGCCAGCAGCGCCTTGACTAGCGGGAGTTCACAGTTCTTC. Its translation is CASSALTSGSSQFF.

The V and J genes are TRBV7-2 and TRBJ1-2; D is possibly TRBD1 (6 bases). The CDR3 sequence is 13 residues long. Trimming took 3 bases from V and 3 from J, leaving 8 bases between them. Germline assignment: CDR1 SGHTA and CDR2 FQGNSA. The CDR3 nucleotides read TGTGCCAGCAGCTTCCCAGGGGACTATGGCTACACCTTC. Translated: CASSFPGDYGYTF.

This sequence joins TRBV27 and TRBJ1-1; D uncertain. Germline assignment: CDR1 MNHEY and CDR2 SMNVEV (reference sequence). Between the trimmed V and J ends, which lost 4 bases and 3 bases, there was a span of 9 bases. This CDR3 comprises 13 residues. This CDR3 reads CASSYSRYTEAFF. As DNA, the CDR3 is TGTGCCAGCAGTTACAGCCGATACACTGAAGCTTTCTTT.

The rearrangement joins TRBV28 to TRBJ2-7, with D perhaps matching TRBD1 (5 bases). The CDR3 contains 11 residues. CDR1 MDHEN and CDR2 SYDVKM come from the germline V gene. The germline V and J ends were trimmed by 6 bases and 7 bases, with 10 bases remaining between them. The CDR3 nucleotides read TGTGCCAGCAGGCTCCAGGGTGAGCAGTACTTC. It specifies CASRLQGEQYF.

The chain carries TRBV5-1 and TRBJ1-4, with D tentatively TRBD1 (5 bases). The CDR3 consists of 14 residues. Germline assignment: CDR1 SGHRS and CDR2 YFSETQ. The ends were cut back, 4 bases at V and 11 bases at J, with 18 bases in the middle. The chain's CDR3 is CASSNGPSGGKLFF. The CDR3 nucleotides read TGCGCCAGCAGCAACGGACCATCCGGGGGGAAACTGTTTTTT.

The CDR3 is CASSPQGAVNEAFF. CDR3 bases: TGTGCCAGCAGTCCCCAGGGGGCTGTGAATGAAGCTTTCTTT. This chain uses TRBV28 with TRBJ1-1; 8 nucleotides agree with TRBD1. CDR3 length: 14 amino acids. V lost 5 bases to trimming and J lost 7 bases; unmatched junction nucleotides: 9. The germline CDR1 and CDR2 sequences are MDHEN and SYDVKM.

This clone has more than one count but fewer than ten. The chain links TRBV30 to TRBJ1-1; 7 positions match TRBD1. The V and J ends lost 8 bases and 1 base, in that order; junction bases with no gene match: 4. This CDR3 region has 12 residues. CDR1 is GTSNPN and CDR2 is SVGIG in the germline V gene (reference sequence). In nucleotides, the CDR3 is TGTGCCGGAAACAGGGGGAACACTGAAGCTTTCTTT. This sequence encodes CAGNRGNTEAFF. The full variable domain, in which reference TRBV30 and TRBJ1-1 provide the parts outside the CDR3, is SQTIHQWPATLVQPVGSPLSLECTVEGTSNPNLYWYRQAAGRGLQLLFYSVGIGQISSEVPQNLSASRPQDRQFILSSKKLLLSDSGFYLCAGNRGNTEAFFGQGTRLTVV.

The V gene is TRBV7-2, the J gene TRBJ2-2; no clear D. V lost 1 base and J lost 9, with 9 bases in between. Germline V gene lookup returns CDR1 SGHTA and CDR2 FQGNSA. The CDR3 totals 13 residues. The CDR3 nucleotides are TGTGCCAGCAGCTTAGTATTGAGGAGGGAGCTGTTTTTT. Protein sequence: CASSLVLRRELFF.

This clone was recorded once. The identical CDR3 is also encoded by other nucleotide sequences in the sample. The chain carries TRBV5-1 and TRBJ2-5; D uncertain. This CDR3 spans 12 amino acids. Germline CDR1 reads SGHRS; CDR2 reads YFSETQ. With 4 bases removed from V and 2 bases from J, the gap between germline ends came to 6 bases. The CDR3: CASSNQQETQYF. The CDR3 nucleotides read TGCGCCAGCAGCAATCAGCAAGAGACCCAGTACTTC.

The V and J genes are TRBV9 and TRBJ2-7; D not certain. CDR1 and CDR2 from the germline V gene are SGDLS and YYNGEE. V was shortened by 3 bases and J by 4 bases, with 26 bases between the two germline ends. CDR3 length: 18 amino acids. Written as DNA, the CDR3 is TGTGCCAGCAGCGAGACCGGGTGGAGAGTAAAGAAATCATACGAGCAGTACTTC. This gives the protein CASSETGWRVKKSYEQYF.

V usage is TRBV29-1 and J usage is TRBJ1-1; unclear D gene. The V and J ends lost 4 bases and 10 bases respectively, with 37 bases between them. The CDR3 spans 19 residues. The germline gives CDR1 SQVTM, CDR2 ANQGSEA. CDR3 protein: CSVVPLSVSEAGPTLGAFF. CDR3 bases: TGCAGCGTTGTACCCCTGAGTGTAAGTGAGGCAGGCCCAACTCTGGGAGCTTTCTTT.

The V and J genes are TRBV7-6 and TRBJ1-2; TRBD1 might be the D (6 bases). Germline CDR1 is SGHVS and CDR2 is FNYEAQ. V was shortened by 5 bases and J by 6 bases, with 16 bases between the two germline ends. This CDR3 contains 14 residues. The chain's CDR3 is CASSPLGAVHGYTF. CDR3 in DNA: TGTGCCAGCAGCCCGTTGGGGGCTGTCCATGGCTACACCTTC.

V gene TRBV11-2 combines with J gene TRBJ2-1; 11 positions match TRBD2. The CDR3 sequence is 15 residues long. Germline CDR1 reads SGHAT; CDR2 reads FQNNGV. The V segment lost 5 bases and the J segment 7 bases; nucleotides outside the gene matches: 7. CDR3 region: CASSKLAGVGNEQFF. DNA for the CDR3: TGTGCCAGCAGCAAACTAGCGGGAGTTGGAAATGAGCAGTTCTTC.